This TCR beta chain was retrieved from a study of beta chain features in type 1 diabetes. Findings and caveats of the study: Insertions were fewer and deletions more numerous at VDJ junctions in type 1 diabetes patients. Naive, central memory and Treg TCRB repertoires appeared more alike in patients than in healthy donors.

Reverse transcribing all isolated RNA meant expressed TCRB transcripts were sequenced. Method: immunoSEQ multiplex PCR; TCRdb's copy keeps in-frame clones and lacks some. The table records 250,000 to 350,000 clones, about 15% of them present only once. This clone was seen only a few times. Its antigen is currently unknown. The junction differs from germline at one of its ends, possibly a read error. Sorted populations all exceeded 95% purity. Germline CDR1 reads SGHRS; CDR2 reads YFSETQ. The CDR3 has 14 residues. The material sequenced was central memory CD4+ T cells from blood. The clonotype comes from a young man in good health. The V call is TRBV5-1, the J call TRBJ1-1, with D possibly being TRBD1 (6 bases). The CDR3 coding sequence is TGCGCCAGCAGCAGGGGGAGCATGAACACTGAAGCTTCCTTT. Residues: CASSRGSMNTEASF.